The clone carrying this TCR beta chain was seen many times. Its antigen is as yet unknown. For CDR3 and TCR beta VDJ profiling, genomic DNA was the template used. TCRdb analysed the reads with MiXCR anew, one entry per CDR3 protein. This sample yields 98,000 or so distinct CDR3 sequences, of which approximately 49% are seen a single time; around a third belongs to the top ten. These data are taken from a study of CD8+CD57+ T cells in acquired aplastic anemia. Across the whole study: Across the sorted CD4+ and CD8+ cells, DNA amounts averaged roughly 3.5 ug. Healthy donor CD4+ samples were sequenced to a depth that averaged about 10.8 million reads. Study-wide results and caveats: Patients and controls had in common approximately 29 CD8+ CDR3 sequences. CD8+ Simpson's diversity showed no significant patient-control difference.

The germline CDR1 and CDR2 sequences are SEHNR and FQNEAQ (reference sequence). The CDR3 runs 13 residues. Trimming took off 3 bases at V and 6 bases at J, with 12 bases between the two ends. Sequencing was carried out using sorted CD4+, CD8+, or CD8+CD57+ T cells (not recorded which) from PBMCs. The chain is built from TRBV7-9 and TRBJ2-7, with D hard to call. The sequence was obtained from a human donor in good health, serving as a control. The CDR3 loop is CASSLNILGEQYF. In DNA, the CDR3 is TGTGCCAGCAGCTTGAACATACTCGGCGAGCAGTACTTC.